These T cell receptor beta chains were read from a single sample in a study of T cells in Graves' hyperthyroidism and ophthalmopathy. In TCRdb, the multiplex PCR reads were re-called with MiXCR into one record per CDR3 protein. The sample has about 480,000 distinct CDR3 sequences, under 15% seen once. The specimen sequenced was blood. The receptor source for this set is a woman between 18 and 30 years old with Graves' hyperthyroidism. Both conserved end residues are part of each CDR3. D genes are given only for firm matches. A clone size is listed for some rows: how often the clone was seen (once, few, many), or a class if it is expanded.

>-|TRBJ1-2|TRBV19|few
CASHQILYGYTF
TGTGCCAGTCATCAGATACTCTATGGCTACACCTTC
>TRBD2|TRBJ2-2|TRBV12-3/TRBV12-4|many
CASTLIAGGIFTGELFF
TGTGCCAGCACTTTAATCGCGGGAGGGATTTTTACCGGGGAGCTGTTTTTT
>-|TRBJ2-4|TRBV6-1|many
CASSEYPEKNIQYF
TGTGCCAGCAGTGAGTACCCAGAAAAAAACATTCAGTACTTC
>TRBD1|TRBJ2-2|TRBV2|many
CASYDRDRGHTGELFF
TGTGCCAGCTACGATCGGGACAGGGGGCACACCGGGGAGCTGTTTTTT
>-|TRBJ1-3|TRBV3-1|-
CASSRGLISGNTIYF
TGTGCCAGCAGCCGGGGACTGATCTCTGGAAACACCATATATTTT
>TRBD1|TRBJ2-2|TRBV6-5|-
CASSYDRDAGELFF
TGTGCCAGCAGTTATGACAGGGACGCCGGGGAGCTGTTTTTT
>TRBD1|TRBJ2-5|TRBV12-5|many
CASGFGQGALETQYF
TGTGCTAGTGGTTTCGGTCAGGGGGCGCTTGAGACCCAGTACTTC
>-|TRBJ2-1|TRBV4-1|few
CASSHLLVNPGEQFF
TGCGCCAGCAGCCACCTACTCGTGAATCCGGGTGAGCAGTTCTTC
>-|TRBJ1-1|TRBV9|-
CASSAAGQPREAFF
TGTGCCAGCAGCGCAGCCGGACAGCCACGTGAAGCTTTCTTT
>-|TRBJ1-2|TRBV9|many
CASSLQELTGGYTF
TGTGCCAGCAGCCTTCAAGAACTGACAGGCGGCTACACCTTC
>TRBD2|TRBJ2-1|TRBV7-3|many
CASSLPSWGGSSYNEQFF
TGTGCCAGCAGCTTACCCTCCTGGGGGGGTAGCTCCTACAATGAGCAGTTCTTC
>-|TRBJ1-1|TRBV18|many
CASSSGWDRPEAFF
TGTGCCAGCTCATCAGGCTGGGATCGGCCTGAAGCTTTCTTT
>-|TRBJ1-2|TRBV29-1|few
CSLGDEAYLNYGYTF
TGCAGCCTAGGGGACGAAGCCTACCTTAACTATGGCTACACCTTC
>-|TRBJ1-3|TRBV6-1|many
CASSSSGKDGNTIYF
TGTGCCAGCAGCTCATCCGGGAAGGACGGAAACACCATATATTTT
>-|TRBJ1-1|TRBV3-1|many
CASSQGPGVTEAFF
TGTGCCAGCAGCCAAGGTCCAGGGGTGACTGAAGCTTTCTTT
>TRBD2|TRBJ2-3|TRBV6-5|few
CASSYFSGRGGTDTQYF
TGTGCCAGCAGTTACTTTAGCGGGAGGGGGGGCACAGATACGCAGTATTTT
>TRBD1|TRBJ1-2|TRBV13|many
CASSTGDRPNYGYTF
TGTGCCAGCAGCACCGGGGACAGACCTAACTATGGCTACACCTTC
>-|TRBJ1-1|TRBV12-3/TRBV12-4|many
CASNTYSGTEAFF
TGTGCCAGCAACACCTACTCGGGCACTGAAGCTTTCTTT
>-|TRBJ1-2|TRBV13|many
CASSLTEGHGYTF
TGTGCCAGCAGCTTAACGGAGGGGCATGGCTACACCTTC
>-|TRBJ2-7|TRBV20-1|few
CSASDERAGNYEQYF
TGCAGTGCTAGTGACGAACGTGCGGGCAACTACGAGCAGTACTTC
>-|TRBJ1-2|TRBV20-1|-
CSAREWQGEGYTF
TGCAGTGCTAGAGAGTGGCAGGGTGAGGGCTACACCTTC
>-|TRBJ1-3|TRBV30|many
CAWSVPRPDSYSGNTIYF
TGTGCCTGGAGTGTACCACGTCCGGACTCCTACTCTGGAAACACCATATATTTT